The next 28 T cell receptor beta chains were all read from a single sample in a study of response to subunit inactivated influenza vaccine. TCRdb re-derived calls from the RT-PCR reads in MiXCR, one entry per CDR3 protein. The top ten clones hold 10% of a sample with fewer than 350,000 distinct CDR3 sequences, 21% of them seen once. The sequencing here drew on PBMCs from blood, taken 21 months after vaccination. Every receptor here comes from a man aged 45 to 70 who received an inactivated influenza vaccine.

This chain joins TRBV7-9 and TRBJ1-2; 8 bases line up with TRBD1. Germline trimming cut 5 bases from V and 4 bases from J; bases unmatched to any gene: 12. The CDR3 consists of 16 residues. Germline V gene lookup returns CDR1 SEHNR and CDR2 FQNEAQ (reference sequence). The DNA of the CDR3 is TGTGCCAGCAGCGGACCAGGGACAGGCAGCCGCTATGGCTACACCTTC. As protein: CASSGPGTGSRYGYTF.

The chain employs TRBV4-3 and TRBJ1-4, with D possibly being TRBD1 (6 bases). V shed 0 bases and J shed 8 bases, with 19 bases lying between them. This CDR3 comprises 17 residues. Per germline, CDR1 LGHNA and CDR2 YSLEER. The CDR3 bases are TGCGCCAGCAGCCAAGAGTGGCTAGCGGGGGCAGGCGAAAAACTGTTTTTT. Residues: CASSQEWLAGAGEKLFF.

This clonotype was seen only a few times. The V call is TRBV11-1, the J call TRBJ2-7, with 7 bases lining up with TRBD1. The CDR3 totals 18 residues. CDR1 and CDR2 from the germline V gene are SGHAT and FQDESV (reference sequence). V lost 5 bases, J lost 3 bases, and 19 bases stayed unmatched. The CDR3 bases are TGTGCCAGCAGCATAGGCTTAAGGACGGACAGGTGGGTCTACGAGCAGTACTTC. Translating gives CASSIGLRTDRWVYEQYF.

At least ten counts were recorded for this clonotype. This rearrangement joins TRBV20-1 to TRBJ2-5, with TRBD2 matching over 9 bases. V shed 0 bases and J 1 base; nucleotides not matched to a gene: 9. Germline values: CDR1 DFQATT, CDR2 SNEGSKA (reference sequence). CDR3 length equals 17 residues. The CDR3 sequence: CSARDLRSGGSQETQYF. The CDR3 DNA reads as TGCAGTGCTAGAGATCTTAGGAGCGGGGGGTCCCAAGAGACCCAGTACTTC.

The CDR3 DNA reads as TGTGCCAGCAGCTTATCTTGGCTGGATTTATACAATGAGCAGTTCTTC. Its translation: CASSLSWLDLYNEQFF. This chain uses TRBV5-5 with TRBJ2-1; D is undetermined. Germline CDR1 and CDR2: SGHKS and YYEKEE (reference sequence). CDR3 size: 16 residues. The V end was cut by 2 bases, the J end by 4 bases, with 16 bases between.

This clonotype was found once. The chain employs TRBV11-2 and TRBJ2-1; the D is unclear. Trimming shortened V by 2 bases and J by 3 bases, and 5 bases separated the two germline ends. This CDR3 has 13 amino acids. Germline CDR1 reads SGHAT; CDR2 reads FQNNGV. The CDR3: CASSLPHYNEQFF. CDR3 nucleotide sequence: TGTGCCAGCAGCTTACCCCACTACAATGAGCAGTTCTTC. Full variable domain (outside the CDR3, taken from reference TRBV11-2 and TRBJ2-1): EAGVAQSPRYKIIEKRQSVAFWCNPISGHATLYWYQQILGQGPKLLIQFQNNGVVDDSQLPKDRFSAERLKGVDSTLKIQPAKLEDSAVYLCASSLPHYNEQFFGPGTRLTVL.

This clonotype was counted a few times. The V call is TRBV7-2, the J call TRBJ2-1; D unresolved. The CDR3 is 13 residues long. Germline V gene sequence: CDR1 SGHTA, CDR2 FQGNSA. V was cut by 0 bases and J by 12 bases, with 12 bases left in between. The CDR3 is CASSLAEARVQFF. The CDR3 DNA reads TGTGCCAGCAGCTTAGCAGAGGCGCGTGTGCAGTTCTTC.

This clonotype was counted between two and nine times. The chain's CDR3 is CASSPLSYGYTF. In DNA form, the CDR3 reads TGTGCCAGCAGTCCTCTTTCCTATGGCTACACCTTC. The rearrangement joins TRBV6-5 to TRBJ1-2; D gene ambiguous. CDR1 is MNHEY, CDR2 SVGAGI, per germline. The CDR3 totals 12 residues. Trimming pared 5 bases from V and 4 bases from J, leaving 8 bases between.

The rearrangement joins TRBV12-3 or TRBV12-4 to TRBJ2-1, with 7 nucleotides matching TRBD2. The CDR3 has 15 residues. J gave up 5 bases and V 7 bases, and 11 bases lay outside the gene matches. In nucleotides, the CDR3 is TGTGCCAGCATCTCGAGGGAGGGTGTGAACAATGAGCAGTTCTTC. It is translated as CASISREGVNNEQFF.

The rearrangement joins TRBV23-1 to TRBJ2-1; D remains unclear. TRBV23-1 is filed as an ORF, its function uncertain. Trimming stripped 4 bases from V and 10 bases from J, with 17 bases between. The CDR3 has 14 residues. The CDR3 reads CASSLTFAGYEQFF. For the CDR3, the DNA is TGCGCCAGCAGTCTTACCTTTGCCGGCTACGAGCAGTTCTTC.

The chain combines TRBV20-1 with TRBJ2-7; no reliable D call. Germline V gene sequence: CDR1 DFQATT, CDR2 SNEGSKA (reference sequence). Deletions cut 4 bases from V and 5 bases from J, with 6 bases between. This CDR3 region has 10 residues. CDR3 amino acids: CSAIDNEQYF. The DNA for the CDR3 is TGCAGTGCTATAGACAACGAGCAGTACTTC.

The chain carries TRBV20-1 and TRBJ2-1; 10 positions agree with TRBD2. Germline V CDR1 and CDR2: DFQATT, SNEGSKA (reference sequence). This CDR3 is built from 15 residues. The trim removed 3 bases at V and 6 bases at J, leaving 8 bases unmatched. CDR3 nucleotide sequence: TGCAGTGCTAGGCCCCCTAGCGGGAGTTTCAATGAGCAGTTCTTC. Translated: CSARPPSGSFNEQFF.

The gene calls are TRBV29-1 and TRBJ1-1; 7 bases are a match to TRBD1. V dropped 6 bases and J dropped 1; count of bases not matched to a gene: 5. There are 13 residues in the CDR3. The germline V gene has CDR1 SQVTM and CDR2 ANQGSEA. The CDR3 spells CSVPTGTNTEAFF. The CDR3 DNA sequence: TGCAGCGTGCCGACAGGGACGAACACTGAAGCTTTCTTT.

The chain uses TRBV24-1 and TRBJ2-2; maybe TRBD2 (5 bases). V dropped 4 bases and J dropped 4 bases, with 12 bases sitting between them. Germline CDR1 reads KGHDR; CDR2 reads SFDVKD. This CDR3 is built from 15 residues. The CDR3 loop is CATSEDSDVTGELFF. The CDR3 nucleotides are TGTGCCACCAGTGAGGATAGCGACGTCACCGGGGAGCTGTTTTTT.

The chain carries TRBV20-1 and TRBJ1-6, with D perhaps matching TRBD1 (6 bases). The CDR3 has 15 residues. CDR1 is DFQATT, CDR2 SNEGSKA, per germline (reference sequence). Trimming took off 8 bases at V and 0 bases at J, with 14 bases between the two ends. Here the CDR3 DNA reads TGCAGTTACAGGGATCCGGGCTCCTATAATTCACCCCTCCACTTT. Translated: CSYRDPGSYNSPLHF.

This clonotype was detected only once. This sequence joins TRBV4-2 and TRBJ2-3, with D hard to call. The CDR3 has 14 amino acids. Deletions cut 3 bases from V and 0 bases from J, with 7 bases between. Germline CDR1 reads LGHNA; CDR2 reads YNFKEQ. The CDR3 DNA is TGTGCCAGCAGCCATAGTGGTAGCACAGATACGCAGTATTTT. It is translated as CASSHSGSTDTQYF.

This chain joins TRBV28 and TRBJ2-5, with 11 bases fitting TRBD2. J gave up 6 bases and V 5 bases, and 8 bases lay outside the gene matches. Looked up from germline, CDR1 is MDHEN and CDR2 is SYDVKM. The CDR3 spans 15 residues. The CDR3 spells CASSRALAGGQTQYF. The CDR3 DNA sequence: TGTGCCAGCAGTCGTGCTCTAGCGGGAGGTCAGACCCAGTACTTC.

This rearrangement joins TRBV20-1 to TRBJ1-5; 11 bases agree with TRBD1. V was clipped by 3 bases and J by 6 bases; unmatched bases: 7. Germline-derived CDR1 and CDR2 are DFQATT and SNEGSKA (reference sequence). This CDR3 region has 15 residues. This chain's CDR3 is CSASRGQGAGQPQHF. For the CDR3, the DNA is TGCAGTGCTAGTAGAGGACAGGGGGCCGGTCAGCCCCAGCATTTT.

The chain carries TRBV4-1 and TRBJ2-7, with D tentatively TRBD1 (6 bases). With 2 bases removed from V and 4 bases from J, the gap between germline ends came to 12 bases. The CDR3 is 14 residues long. The germline V gene encodes CDR1 MGHRA and CDR2 YSYEKL. This chain's CDR3 is CASSQFTGSYEQYF. CDR3 nucleotides: TGCGCCAGCAGCCAATTCACAGGGTCATACGAGCAGTACTTC.

CDR3 nucleotide sequence: TGTGCCAGCAGTTACTCAACAGGGAGGCCCTACAATGAGCAGTTCTTC. This gives the protein CASSYSTGRPYNEQFF. This rearrangement joins TRBV6-2 or TRBV6-3 to TRBJ2-1; D may match TRBD1 or TRBD2 (6 bases each). The CDR3 spans 16 residues. V lost 0 bases to trimming and J lost 2 bases, with 11 bases between them. Germline CDR1 and CDR2: MNHEY and SVGEGT.

This clonotype was detected ten times or more. The chain uses TRBV7-2 and TRBJ1-2; TRBD1 matches at 12 bases. The CDR3 runs to 15 residues. CDR1 and CDR2 from the germline V gene are SGHTA and FQGNSA. J gave up 3 bases and V 5 bases, and 4 bases lay outside the gene matches. The CDR3 bases are TGTGCCAGCAGCAAGGGACAGGGGGCGGACTATGGCTACACCTTC. Translated, it gives CASSKGQGADYGYTF.

V is TRBV28 and J is TRBJ2-1; perhaps TRBD2 as D (6 bases). The CDR3 spans 14 residues. Germline V CDR1 and CDR2: MDHEN, SYDVKM. Trimming took off 7 bases at V and 0 bases at J, with 10 bases between the two ends. As DNA, the CDR3 is TGTGCCAGCAAGGGAGGCGGCTCCTACAATGAGCAGTTCTTC. Translated, it gives CASKGGGSYNEQFF. The whole variable domain, filled in from reference TRBV28 and TRBJ2-1, reads DVKVTQSSRYLVKRTGEKVFLECVQDMDHENMFWYRQDPGLGLRLIYFSYDVKMKEKGDIPEGYSVSREKKERFSLILESASTNQTSMYLCASKGGGSYNEQFFGPGTRLTVL.

This clonotype has just a few counts. The chain employs TRBV5-1 and TRBJ1-2, with D uncertain. CDR1 and CDR2 (germline): SGHRS, YFSETQ. This CDR3 comprises 16 residues. Trimming removed 0 bases from V and 6 bases from J, with 18 bases in between. The CDR3 sequence: CASSLEAVNGMDGYTF. The CDR3, as DNA: TGCGCCAGCAGCTTGGAGGCAGTCAATGGGATGGATGGCTACACCTTC.

This clonotype was seen a few times. The CDR3 spells CSARDTRIIPYEQYF. Here the CDR3 DNA reads TGCAGTGCTAGAGATACCCGCATAATACCCTACGAGCAGTACTTC. The chain couples TRBV20-1 to TRBJ2-7; D gene uncertain. The CDR3 covers 15 residues. Germline lookup yields CDR1 DFQATT and CDR2 SNEGSKA (reference sequence). The ends were cut back, 0 bases at V and 2 bases at J, with 14 bases in the middle.

This clonotype has at least ten counts. The chain uses TRBV3-1 and TRBJ1-1; possibly TRBD1 for D (5 bases). Trimming shortened V by 4 bases and J by 2 bases, and 11 bases separated the two germline ends. The CDR3 loop spans 14 amino acids. Germline V gives CDR1 LGHDT, CDR2 YNNKEL (reference sequence). In nucleotides, the CDR3 is TGTGCCAGCAGCCTCCTAGGGGCCAACACTGAAGCTTTCTTT. It encodes CASSLLGANTEAFF.

CDR3 amino acids: CASSPDVGNYGYTF. The CDR3 coding sequence is TGTGCCAGCAGCCCCGACGTCGGAAACTATGGCTACACCTTC. The chain links TRBV11-2 to TRBJ1-2, with D uncertain. CDR1 and CDR2 from the germline V gene are SGHAT and FQNNGV. The ends were cut back, 5 bases at V and 2 bases at J, with 12 bases in the middle. The CDR3 is 14 residues long.

This clonotype was counted only a few times. This chain connects TRBV4-3 to TRBJ2-2; no clear D gene. Trimming cost V 0 bases and J 3 bases, with 5 bases left between them. The CDR3 contains 14 residues. CDR1 LGHNA and CDR2 YSLEER come from the germline V gene. DNA of the CDR3: TGCGCCAGCAGCCAAGAACGGTACACCGGGGAGCTGTTTTTT. Translation gives CASSQERYTGELFF.

This clonotype was recorded a few times. The chain links TRBV5-5 to TRBJ1-1; a possible D gene is TRBD1 (6 bases). The CDR3 totals 13 residues. CDR1 SGHKS and CDR2 YYEKEE come from the germline V gene (reference sequence). Trimming removed 3 bases at V and 4 bases at J, with 10 bases between. The CDR3 DNA reads TGTGCCAGCAGCTACTTACAGGGCACTGAAGCTTTCTTT. It codes for CASSYLQGTEAFF.